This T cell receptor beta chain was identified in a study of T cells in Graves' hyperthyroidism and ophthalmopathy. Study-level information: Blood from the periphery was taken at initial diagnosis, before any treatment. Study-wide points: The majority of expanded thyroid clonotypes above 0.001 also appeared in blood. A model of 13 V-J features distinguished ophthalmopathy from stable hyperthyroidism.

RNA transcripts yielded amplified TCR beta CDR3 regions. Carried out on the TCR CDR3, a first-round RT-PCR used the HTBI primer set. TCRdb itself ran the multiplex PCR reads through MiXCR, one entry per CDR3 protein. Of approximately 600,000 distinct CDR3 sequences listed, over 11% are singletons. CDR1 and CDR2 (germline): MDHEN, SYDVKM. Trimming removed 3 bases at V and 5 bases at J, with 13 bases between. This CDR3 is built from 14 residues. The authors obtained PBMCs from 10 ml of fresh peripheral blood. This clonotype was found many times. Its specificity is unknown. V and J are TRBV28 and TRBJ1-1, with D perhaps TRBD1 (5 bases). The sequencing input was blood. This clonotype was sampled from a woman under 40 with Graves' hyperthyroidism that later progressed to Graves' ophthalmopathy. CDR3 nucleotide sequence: TGTGCCAGCAGTTTCGTGGGGGTGGGAACTGAAGCTTTCTTT. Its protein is CASSFVGVGTEAFF. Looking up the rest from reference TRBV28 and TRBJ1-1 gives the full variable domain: DVKVTQSSRYLVKRTGEKVFLECVQDMDHENMFWYRQDPGLGLRLIYFSYDVKMKEKGDIPEGYSVSREKKERFSLILESASTNQTSMYLCASSFVGVGTEAFFGQGTRLTVV.